One sample yielded the 24 T cell receptor beta chains listed below, sequenced in a study of shared clonotypes between healthy human individuals. Cells designated naive CD8 were CD45RO-negative and were positively selected for CCR7, with terminally differentiated effector memory CD45RA+ cells excluded. The repertoire was sequenced with immunoSEQ multiplex PCR; TCRdb's copy has only in-frame clones and lacks some. The table includes millions of clones, roughly 91% detected once. The specimen was naive CD8+ T cells from PBMCs. The receptor set was obtained from a man between 18 and 29 years old in good health. Some clones in this sample may be carry-over from other donors' samples.

The chain has TRBV12-1 and TRBJ2-3; no check of the table's D call, TRBD2, against the DNA was made. TRBV12-1 is a documented pseudogene. The CDR3 extends over 16 amino acids. Written as DNA, the CDR3 is TGTGCCAGCAGCCTCCCGGGACTAGCGCCTCTGTATGCGCAGTATTTT. Protein sequence: CASSLPGLAPLYAQYF.

J is TRBJ2-1 and V is TRBV7-3, with 9 positions matching TRBD1. The ends lost 2 bases at V and 6 bases at J; junction bases unmatched: 2. This CDR3 spans 14 amino acids. Germline CDR1 reads SGHTA; CDR2 reads FQGTGA. CDR3 in amino acids: CASSLGTGPNEQFF. The CDR3 DNA is TGTGCCAGCAGCTTAGGGACAGGGCCCAATGAGCAGTTCTTC.

This clone was seen once. The chain uses TRBV7-2 and TRBJ2-3; D is unresolved. With 1 base removed from V and 4 bases from J, the gap between germline ends came to 15 bases. The CDR3 is made up of 16 amino acids. The V gene's germline CDR1 is SGHTA and CDR2 FQGNSA. The CDR3 loop reads CASSLVPRPVPDTQYF. The CDR3 nucleotides read TGTGCCAGCAGCTTAGTTCCTAGGCCCGTCCCAGATACGCAGTATTTT. Drawing the rest from reference TRBV7-2 and TRBJ2-3, the complete variable domain is GAGVSQSPSNKVTEKGKDVELRCDPISGHTALYWYRQSLGQGLEFLIYFQGNSAPDKSGLPSDRFSAERTGGSVSTLTIQRTQQEDSAVYLCASSLVPRPVPDTQYFGPGTRLTVL.

CDR3 DNA: TGTGCCAGCAGTGAGGGACTAAGCGGTCCTGAAGCTTTCTTT. Translation: CASSEGLSGPEAFF. The rearrangement links TRBV2 to TRBJ1-1, with D maybe TRBD1 (5 bases). V was pared by 3 bases and J by 6 bases, with 14 bases between. Germline CDR1 and CDR2: SNHLY and FYNNEI. The CDR3 is 14 amino acids.

The rearrangement uses TRBV13 and TRBJ1-1; the match to TRBD1 covers 8 bases. The V gene's germline CDR1 is PRHDT and CDR2 FYEKMQ (reference sequence). The CDR3 is 18 residues long. V lost 2 bases to trimming and J lost 4 bases; unmatched junction nucleotides: 15. The CDR3 region is CASSLSEDRAVASTEAFF. CDR3 nucleotides: TGTGCCAGCAGCTTATCCGAGGACAGGGCAGTTGCGAGCACTGAAGCTTTCTTT.

The rearrangement joins TRBV10-3 to TRBJ2-7; maybe TRBD1 (6 bases). The germline gives CDR1 ENHRY, CDR2 SYGVKD. The CDR3 loop spans 14 amino acids. V gave up 6 bases and J gave up 5 bases, with 17 bases separating them. The CDR3 nucleotides read TGTGCCATCAGCGCCCCGGGACACCCTCACGAGCAGTACTTC. Translated: CAISAPGHPHEQYF.

Comments on this clone: Other nucleotide sequences in the sample specify the same CDR3. V gene TRBV7-3 combines with J gene TRBJ1-1; TRBD1 agrees at 9 bases. V was pared by 3 bases and J by 4 bases, with 0 bases of the junction left unmatched. Germline lookup yields CDR1 SGHTA and CDR2 FQGTGA. This CDR3 contains 13 residues. CDR3 coding DNA: TGTGCCAGCAGCTTGGACAGGGGCACTGAAGCTTTCTTT. Amino acid sequence: CASSLDRGTEAFF.

The sample holds one count of this clone. The chain uses TRBV7-9 and TRBJ1-1, with D uncertain. The CDR3 spans 13 residues. Germline CDR1 and CDR2: SEHNR and FQNEAQ (reference sequence). Trimming removed 0 bases at V and 7 bases at J, with 9 bases between. The CDR3 bases are TGTGCCAGCAGCTTAGCGCAACAGATTGAAGCTTTCTTT. This sequence encodes CASSLAQQIEAFF.

This rearrangement joins TRBV27 to TRBJ2-4; no clear D gene. Between the trimmed V and J ends, which lost 4 bases and 7 bases, there was a span of 17 bases. The CDR3 spans 15 residues. The germline V gene has CDR1 MNHEY and CDR2 SMNVEV (reference sequence). In DNA, the CDR3 is TGTGCCAGCAGTTCCACCCCCCCCGGGCCGAACATTCAGTACTTC. Its protein product is CASSSTPPGPNIQYF.

The chain uses TRBV4-1 and TRBJ2-7; D gene uncertain. The V and J ends lost 0 bases and 7 bases respectively, with 13 bases between them. Germline CDR1 reads MGHRA; CDR2 reads YSYEKL. The length of the CDR3 is 14 residues. The CDR3: CASSQERTGGEQYF. The CDR3 DNA reads as TGCGCCAGCAGCCAAGAACGGACCGGTGGGGAGCAGTACTTC.

The chain links TRBV7-6 to TRBJ2-7, with 10 nucleotides matching TRBD1. The CDR3 loop spans 15 amino acids. Germline CDR1 SGHVS, CDR2 FNYEAQ. V gave up 5 bases and J gave up 2 bases; unmatched junction bases: 6. CDR3 DNA: TGTGCCAGCAGCGGGGGGACAGGGGTCCCCTACGAGCAGTACTTC. Translated, it gives CASSGGTGVPYEQYF.

This clone has more than one count but fewer than ten. V usage is TRBV9 and J usage is TRBJ1-1; perhaps TRBD1 as D (5 bases). Germline V CDR1 and CDR2: SGDLS, YYNGEE. This CDR3 has 15 residues. V was cut by 0 bases and J by 1 base, with 10 bases left in between. The CDR3 sequence: CASSVETDWNTEAFF. CDR3 in DNA: TGTGCCAGCAGCGTAGAGACAGACTGGAACACTGAAGCTTTCTTT.

The rearrangement joins TRBV30 to TRBJ2-3, with 9 bases aligning to TRBD2. This CDR3 is built from 16 residues. With V trimmed by 0 bases and J by 4 bases, 8 bases remained unmatched. Germline V gene lookup returns CDR1 GTSNPN and CDR2 SVGIG (reference sequence). The CDR3 loop is CAWSVGAGGPPDTQYF. Written as DNA, the CDR3 is TGTGCCTGGAGTGTAGGGGCGGGAGGGCCCCCAGATACGCAGTATTTT. The full variable domain, with the rest looked up from reference TRBV30 and TRBJ2-3, is SQTIHQWPATLVQPVGSPLSLECTVEGTSNPNLYWYRQAAGRGLQLLFYSVGIGQISSEVPQNLSASRPQDRQFILSSKKLLLSDSGFYLCAWSVGAGGPPDTQYFGPGTRLTVL.

The chain recombines TRBV14 with TRBJ2-3; D might be TRBD2 (6 bases). In germline, CDR1 is SGHDN, CDR2 FVKESK. Deletions cut 4 bases from V and 9 bases from J, with 17 bases between. This CDR3 has 14 amino acids. The CDR3 DNA reads as TGTGCCAGCAGCCTAACCGGGACTCACAAAACGCAGTATTTT. Translation gives CASSLTGTHKTQYF.

This chain connects TRBV7-2 to TRBJ2-1; a weak D match, TRBD2 (6 bases). Trimming took 3 bases from V and 0 from J, leaving 12 bases between them. The V gene's germline CDR1 is SGHTA and CDR2 FQGNSA. The CDR3 runs to 16 residues. In DNA form, the CDR3 reads TGTGCCAGCAGCTTTATAGCGGATAGCTCCTACAATGAGCAGTTCTTC. This sequence encodes CASSFIADSSYNEQFF.

As for this clone: Different DNA sequences within this sample yield the same CDR3. The V gene is TRBV4-1, the J gene TRBJ2-5; 9 bases are shared with TRBD1. Germline values: CDR1 MGHRA, CDR2 YSYEKL. There are 15 residues in the CDR3. Trimming removed 4 bases from V and 5 bases from J; junction bases left unmatched: 8. CDR3: CASSPIGQGRETQYF. The CDR3 DNA sequence: TGCGCCAGCAGCCCCATCGGACAGGGGAGGGAGACCCAGTACTTC.

This clone has just one count. CDR3 nucleotide sequence: TGTGCCAGCAGAAGCCAGTACCCTTCGGTTGAAAAACTGTTTTTT. This gives the protein CASRSQYPSVEKLFF. The chain links TRBV6-5 to TRBJ1-4; D is ambiguous. CDR3 length: 15 residues. The V gene's germline CDR1 is MNHEY and CDR2 SVGAGI. V lost 6 bases to trimming and J lost 7 bases, with 18 bases between them.

This sequence joins TRBV5-1 and TRBJ2-7; tentative D call: TRBD2 (6 bases). Trimming pared 5 bases from V and 6 bases from J, leaving 18 bases between. The germline V gene encodes CDR1 SGHRS and CDR2 YFSETQ. The CDR3 has 14 amino acids. Written as DNA, the CDR3 is TGCGCCAGCAGATCCGTACTAGCCGGTTCCGAGCAGTACTTC. Amino acid sequence: CASRSVLAGSEQYF. The full variable domain, completed using reference TRBV5-1 and TRBJ2-7, is KAGVTQTPRYLIKTRGQQVTLSCSPISGHRSVSWYQQTPGQGLQFLFEYFSETQRNKGNFPGRFSGRQFSNSRSEMNVSTLELGDSALYLCASRSVLAGSEQYFGPGTRLTVT.

The V and J genes are TRBV6-5 and TRBJ1-5, with a weak D call TRBD1 (5 bases). Germline-derived CDR1 and CDR2 are MNHEY and SVGAGI. Trimming shortened V by 6 bases and J by 3 bases, and 12 bases separated the two germline ends. This CDR3 region has 14 residues. This chain's CDR3 is CASRGQVPNQPQHF. The CDR3 nucleotides are TGTGCCAGCAGAGGACAAGTGCCCAATCAGCCCCAGCATTTT.

This clone has only a few counts. The same CDR3 can be traced to other DNA sequences in this sample. The genes are TRBV28 and TRBJ1-1; D is ambiguous. This CDR3 is 13 amino acids long. With 1 base removed from V and 3 bases from J, the gap between germline ends came to 6 bases. Germline V gene lookup returns CDR1 MDHEN and CDR2 SYDVKM. CDR3 nucleotides: TGTGCCAGCAGTTTATTAGGCTACACTGAAGCTTTCTTT. Its protein product is CASSLLGYTEAFF.

This clone was counted only a few times. The same CDR3 can be traced to other DNA sequences in this sample. The rearrangement links TRBV19 to TRBJ1-5; possible D gene TRBD1, 5 bases. The CDR3 covers 14 residues. Trimming shortened V by 6 bases and J by 0 bases, and 9 bases separated the two germline ends. Germline V gene data show CDR1 as LNHDA and CDR2 as SQIVND (reference sequence). Here the CDR3 DNA reads TGTGCCAGTAGCCCCGGGGGTAGCAATCAGCCCCAGCATTTT. Translating gives CASSPGGSNQPQHF.

As concerns this clone: Other DNA sequences in this specimen translate into the identical CDR3. The chain uses TRBV28 and TRBJ2-7; TRBD2 matches 9 bases. Germline V gene data show CDR1 as MDHEN and CDR2 as SYDVKM. There are 14 residues in the CDR3. V lost 2 bases and J lost 3; bases outside the gene matches: 2. The CDR3: CASSLAGGGYEQYF. The CDR3, as DNA: TGTGCCAGCAGTTTAGCGGGAGGGGGCTACGAGCAGTACTTC.

The rearrangement uses TRBV4-2 and TRBJ2-3, with a possible D match to TRBD2 (6 bases). V dropped 4 bases and J dropped 6 bases, with 23 bases sitting between them. The CDR3 has 17 amino acids. CDR1 LGHNA and CDR2 YNFKEQ come from the germline V gene. CDR3 sequence reads: CASSLATAGLSLDTQYF. The CDR3 region has the DNA TGTGCCAGCAGCCTCGCCACGGCGGGACTTAGCCTGGATACGCAGTATTTT.

The J gene is TRBJ2-3, the V gene TRBV28; the D gene could be TRBD1 or TRBD2 (6 bases each). This CDR3 has 17 residues. The ends were cut back, 1 base at V and 0 bases at J, with 14 bases in the middle. Looked up from germline, CDR1 is MDHEN and CDR2 is SYDVKM. The DNA for the CDR3 is TGTGCCAGCAGTTTATACCGGGGGCCATCTAGCACAGATACGCAGTATTTT. Amino acid sequence: CASSLYRGPSSTDTQYF.